This T cell receptor (beta chain) came from a study of blood T cell repertoires in COVID-19. TCRdb keeps only in-frame clones here, not all; method: immunoSEQ multiplex PCR. Of roughly 350,000 clones listed, about 89% are singletons. This CDR3 has 15 residues. Looked up from germline, CDR1 is SEHNR and CDR2 is FQNEAQ (reference sequence). J gave up 4 bases and V 0 bases, and 1 base lay outside the gene matches. The source material was peripheral blood. The receptor was isolated from a woman between 45 and 65 years old with COVID-19, enrolled during active disease. The chain employs TRBV7-9 and TRBJ1-3; 9 nucleotides align to TRBD1. The CDR3 protein is CASSLAGTGGNTIYF. The CDR3 bases are TGTGCCAGCAGCTTAGCCGGGACAGGGGGAAACACCATATATTTT.